This TCR beta chain was sequenced during a study of T cells after yellow fever vaccination. A note on this clonotype: Its antigen is unknown.

TCRdb called the 5' RACE reads again in MiXCR, with one record for every CDR3 protein. Of fewer than 350,000 distinct CDR3 sequences listed, roughly 9.4% are singletons. The study's findings and limits: CD4 and CD8 compartments shared a small share of clonotypes. Abundant clonotypes from the bulk population could contaminate FACS-sorted repertoires. Most primary-vaccination clones recurred post-booster (approximately 95% CD4, roughly 87% CD8). Weaker, the secondary response had a peak occurring faster, on day 5 versus 15.

The germline gives CDR1 SGDLS, CDR2 YYNGEE. CDR3 length: 12 amino acids. V was shortened by 4 bases and J by 7 bases, with 11 bases between the two germline ends. The TCR comes from a man aged 18 to 29 who received the YFV17D yellow fever vaccine. Sequencing was performed on PBMCs, taken on the day of the first yellow fever vaccination. The chain recombines TRBV9 with TRBJ1-1; D unclear. The CDR3 DNA sequence: TGTGCCAGCAGCCCCGATGTTGGTGAAGCTTTCTTT. Protein sequence: CASSPDVGEAFF. Together with reference TRBV9 and TRBJ1-1, the CDR3 gives the full variable domain: DSGVTQTPKHLITATGQRVTLRCSPRSGDLSVYWYQQSLDQGLQFLIQYYNGEERAKGNILERFSAQQFPDLHSELNLSSLELGDSALYFCASSPDVGEAFFGQGTRLTVV.